The rows below give T cell receptor beta chains drawn from one sample of a study of cytomegalovirus exposure and HLA in healthy donors. Method: immunoSEQ multiplex PCR; TCRdb's copy keeps in-frame clones and lacks some. The data hold around 120,000 clones, with 79% observed a single time. The source material was PBMCs. Receptors originate from a young man in good health and CMV-seronegative. Each CDR3 is given with its conserved first and last residue. A D gene is named only where the DNA matches it firmly. Rows give clone size only sometimes, using once, few, many, or a class for an expanded clone.

j_gene,abundance,d_gene,v_gene,CDR3nt,CDR3aa
TRBJ1-1,once,-,TRBV11-3,TGTGCCAGCAGCTTATCTGCATACACCGCTGAAGCTTTCTTT,CASSLSAYTAEAFF
TRBJ1-6,-,-,TRBV6-6,TGTGCCAGCAGCTACACGACAGGATATAATTCACCCCTCCACTTT,CASSYTTGYNSPLHF
TRBJ1-5,-,-,TRBV4-2,TGTGCCAGCAGCCAAGCATGGGGCGGTAATAGCAATCAGCCCCAGCATTTT,CASSQAWGGNSNQPQHF
TRBJ1-2,-,TRBD1,TRBV7-6,TGTGCCAGCAGTAACCCGGGACAGGGGAAGTGGGGCTACACCTTC,CASSNPGQGKWGYTF
TRBJ2-3,-,-,TRBV5-1,TGCGCCAGCGTCCCCGGGGAGGTTACAGATACGCAGTATTTT,CASVPGEVTDTQYF
TRBJ2-3,-,TRBD2,TRBV7-9,TGTGCCAGCAGCTTACGGACTAGCGGGAGCGCAGATACGCAGTATTTT,CASSLRTSGSADTQYF
TRBJ2-7,-,TRBD2,TRBV5-6,TGTGCCAGCAGCTTGCTGGCTAGCGGGATAAGCTTCCACGAGCAGTACTTC,CASSLLASGISFHEQYF
TRBJ2-1,-,TRBD2,TRBV27,TGTGCCAGCAGTCGCCGGACTAGCGGGAGGCCAGACAATGAGCAGTTCTTC,CASSRRTSGRPDNEQFF
TRBJ2-1,-,TRBD2,TRBV10-3,TGTGCCATCAGTGAGTCCGAGGGACTAGCGGGAGGTTCGCACAGCTCCTACAATGAGCAGTTCTTC,CAISESEGLAGGSHSSYNEQFF
TRBJ2-7,-,-,TRBV19,TGTGCCAGTAGTATAGAAACCGGAGGGGCAGTTTCCGACGAGCAGTACTTC,CASSIETGGAVSDEQYF
TRBJ2-7,-,-,TRBV29-1,TGCAGCGTTGAAGACGGTCCGGCCTACGAGCAGTACTTC,CSVEDGPAYEQYF
TRBJ1-1,-,-,TRBV7-3,TGTGCCAGCAGCCCATCGGGGGGGGGAAAGAGGAACACTGAAGCTTTCTTT,CASSPSGGGKRNTEAFF
TRBJ2-7,-,TRBD2,TRBV19,TGTGCCAGTAGTCCCGGGACTAGACACGAGCAGTACTTC,CASSPGTRHEQYF
TRBJ2-1,-,-,TRBV2,TGTGCCAGCAGGAAAGGAACAGGGTCTGAGCAGTTCTTC,CASRKGTGSEQFF
TRBJ1-2,-,TRBD1,TRBV7-9,TGCGCCAGCAGCCCGGGACAGCGCCATGGCTGCACCTTC,CASSPGQRHGCTF
TRBJ1-5,-,-,TRBV6-4,TGTGCCAGCAGTCCCGGAGGGGATCAGCCCCAGCATTTT,CASSPGGDQPQHF
TRBJ1-5,-,TRBD1,TRBV7-9,TGTGCCAGCAGCTCCGGACAGGGGGCGATGGAGGGTGGCAATCAGCCCCAGCATTTT,CASSSGQGAMEGGNQPQHF
TRBJ2-2,-,-,TRBV5-6,TGTGCCAGCAGCTTGGGGCCGCCCGGGGAGCTGTTTTTT,CASSLGPPGELFF
TRBJ2-5,-,-,TRBV2,TGTGCCTTACCCCAACAGGTTGGAGGGGAGACCCAGTACTTC,CALPQQVGGETQYF
TRBJ2-1,few,TRBD2,TRBV6-4,TGTGCCAGCAGTGACGGGACTAGCGGCAATGAGCAGTTCTTC,CASSDGTSGNEQFF
TRBJ2-6,-,-,TRBV9,TGTGCCAGCAGCGTAGGTGGGGCCCGCTCTGGGGCCAACGTCCTGACTTTC,CASSVGGARSGANVLTF
TRBJ2-1,-,-,TRBV9,TGTGCCAGCAGCGTAGACGGGGAGCAGTTCTTC,CASSVDGEQFF
TRBJ2-3,once,-,TRBV5-8,TGTGCCAGCAGCCGTGTGGGACAGCGACAGGGAGGTACGCAGTATTTT,CASSRVGQRQGGTQYF
TRBJ2-3,once,TRBD2,TRBV7-9,TGTGCCAGCAGCTTTCGACTAGCGGGACCCCCTGTTGTTACAGATACGCAGTATTTT,CASSFRLAGPPVVTDTQYF
TRBJ2-1,once,TRBD2,TRBV7-2,TGTGCCAGCAGCTTCGTTTCTAGCGGGAGGGCCTTTCTGAGTGAGCAGTTCTTC,CASSFVSSGRAFLSEQFF
TRBJ1-1,-,-,TRBV18,TGTGCCAGCTCACCTAACCGGGACAACCCTGAAGCTTTCTTT,CASSPNRDNPEAFF
TRBJ2-7,-,-,TRBV21-1,TGTGCCAGCAGCCCGCGGACAGGCTCCTACGAGCAGTACTTC,CASSPRTGSYEQYF
TRBJ1-6,-,-,TRBV14,TGTGCCAGCAGCCAATTGGGGACAAGTAATTCACCCCTCCACTTT,CASSQLGTSNSPLHF
TRBJ2-2,-,-,TRBV15,TGTGCCACCAGCAGAGATAATGGGCTAGCGAAGGCCGGGGAGCTGTTTTTT,CATSRDNGLAKAGELFF
TRBJ1-2,-,TRBD1,TRBV6-6,TGTGCCAGCATTATCTCAGGGGGTAGCTTGAATGGCTACACCTTC,CASIISGGSLNGYTF
TRBJ2-5,-,TRBD2,TRBV4-2,TGTGCCAGCGGGAGTAGCGGGACACAAGAGACCCAGTACTTC,CASGSSGTQETQYF
TRBJ1-6,-,-,TRBV30,TGTGCCTGGAGTGTACGAGGTTCTCTGGGTTCACCCCTCCACTTT,CAWSVRGSLGSPLHF
TRBJ1-3,-,TRBD1,TRBV5-6,TGTGCCAGCAGCTTGTTCCCGACAGGGTCTGGAAACACCATATATTTT,CASSLFPTGSGNTIYF
TRBJ2-4,-,TRBD1,TRBV15,TGTGCCACCAGCAGAGATCGCATGCAGGGGGCGAGAAACATTCAGTACTTC,CATSRDRMQGARNIQYF
TRBJ2-7,-,-,TRBV19,TGTGCCAGTAGTGACAGCTACGAGCAGTACTTC,CASSDSYEQYF